These 15 T cell receptor beta chains were sequenced from one sample in a study of shared clonotypes between healthy human individuals. TCRdb's copy holds only in-frame clones and misses some; the assay was immunoSEQ multiplex PCR. This sample has around 100,000 clones, with about 70% found just once. The sample consisted of memory CD8+ T cells sorted from blood. Sample subset: CD45RO+ cells pooled with CCR7-negative TemRA cells. The source of these receptors is a woman under 40 in good health.

The rearrangement links TRBV7-4 to TRBJ1-2, with unresolved D. The V end lost 4 bases, the J end lost 4 bases, and 16 bases lay between the germline ends. There are 15 residues in the CDR3. Germline V CDR1 and CDR2: SGHVT, SQSDAQ. In DNA form, the CDR3 reads TGTGCCAGCAGCTCCCGGGCCTTCGGGAGCTATGGCTACACCTTC. Translated: CASSSRAFGSYGYTF.

The chain has TRBV7-9 and TRBJ1-2, with D unresolved. Deletions cut 3 bases from V and 5 bases from J, with 7 bases between. Germline V lookup: CDR1 SEHNR, CDR2 FQNEAQ (reference sequence). The CDR3 covers 12 residues. The CDR3 DNA sequence: TGTGCCAGCAGCTTTCTCCCGTATGGCTACACCTTC. Protein: CASSFLPYGYTF.

V and J are TRBV2 and TRBJ2-7, with TRBD1 matching over 7 bases. CDR3 length equals 13 residues. J was trimmed by 2 bases and V by 6 bases; bases with no gene match: 4. Germline V lookup: CDR1 SNHLY, CDR2 FYNNEI. CDR3 in amino acids: CASSRQGPYEQYF. The CDR3 DNA follows: TGTGCCAGCAGCCGACAGGGACCCTACGAGCAGTACTTC. The full variable domain, completed using reference TRBV2 and TRBJ2-7, is EPEVTQTPSHQVTQMGQEVILRCVPISNHLYFYWYRQILGQKVEFLVSFYNNEISEKSEIFDDQFSVERPDGSNFTLKIRSTKLEDSAMYFCASSRQGPYEQYFGPGTRLTVT.

The chain joins TRBV28 to TRBJ1-1; D remains unclear. Germline lookup yields CDR1 MDHEN and CDR2 SYDVKM. V dropped 3 bases and J dropped 0 bases, with 14 bases sitting between them. The length of the CDR3 is 16 residues. CDR3 region: CASSFFVGSMNTEAFF. Here the CDR3 DNA reads TGTGCCAGCAGTTTTTTTGTCGGCAGCATGAACACTGAAGCTTTCTTT.

As to this clone: With only one base between it and a far larger clone, this is likely a read error. Other DNA sequences in this sample translate to the same CDR3. The V call is TRBV27, the J call TRBJ2-5; D not certain. The end of the DNA fits TRBJ2-7 better, so the J call may be wrong. Germline CDR1 reads MNHEY; CDR2 reads SMNVEV (reference sequence). The CDR3 runs to 12 residues. The CDR3 spells CASYSSSYEQYF. CDR3 bases: TGTGCCAGCTACTCTAGCTCCTACGAGCAGTACTTC.

V usage is TRBV6-5 and J usage is TRBJ1-5; unclear D gene. Germline lookup yields CDR1 MNHEY and CDR2 SVGAGI. The V gene lost 6 bases and the J gene lost 4 bases, with 13 bases spanning the gap. The CDR3 runs to 14 residues. This chain's CDR3 is CASSEDWENQPQHF. The CDR3 DNA sequence: TGTGCCAGCAGCGAAGATTGGGAAAATCAGCCCCAGCATTTT.

The V and J genes are TRBV7-2 and TRBJ1-5; D gene unclear. The CDR3 runs 16 residues. Germline V gene data show CDR1 as SGHTA and CDR2 as FQGNSA. V gave up 5 bases and J gave up 2 bases, with 16 bases separating them. The CDR3 region has the DNA TGTGCCAGCAGCCCCCGTCGGGGTCTCGGCAATCAGCCCCAGCATTTT. This codes for CASSPRRGLGNQPQHF.

The chain uses TRBV5-7 and TRBJ2-7; perhaps TRBD2 as D (5 bases). TRBV5-7 is identified as an open reading frame with a role that is uncertain. CDR3 length equals 14 residues. V was trimmed by 4 bases and J by 3 bases, leaving 14 bases between them. CDR3 coding DNA: TGTGCCAGCAGCATGGCCGGGGAGAACTACGAGCAGTACTTC. As protein: CASSMAGENYEQYF.

The chain links TRBV27 to TRBJ1-5, with D unclear. Trimming took 10 bases from V and 0 from J, leaving 13 bases between them. The CDR3 is 14 amino acids. Germline V gives CDR1 MNHEY, CDR2 SMNVEV (reference sequence). CDR3 nucleotide sequence: TGTGCCACCCGTGCCATCTATAGCAATCAGCCCCAGCATTTT. The encoded protein is CATRAIYSNQPQHF.

The chain has TRBV29-1 and TRBJ2-1; no clear D. CDR3 size: 11 residues. With 8 bases removed from V and 7 bases from J, the gap between germline ends came to 12 bases. CDR1 SQVTM and CDR2 ANQGSEA come from the germline V gene. This chain's CDR3 is CSPQNGNEQFF. In DNA form, the CDR3 reads TGCAGCCCCCAAAACGGGAATGAGCAGTTCTTC.

The chain has TRBV4-2 and TRBJ1-2; D is unclear. Deletions cut 1 base from V and 2 bases from J, with 11 bases between. The CDR3 length is 15 residues. Germline CDR1 LGHNA, CDR2 YNFKEQ. The CDR3, as DNA: TGTGCCAGCAGCCAAGGGGAGGGCCCCAACTATGGCTACACCTTC. It encodes CASSQGEGPNYGYTF.

Remarks on this clone: A much more abundant neighbour one base away suggests this may be a read error. The chain carries TRBV5-2 and TRBJ1-1. TRBV5-2 is flagged as a pseudogene. The CDR3 sequence is 13 residues long. The CDR3 nucleotides are TGTGCCAGCAGCCAAGTGGGGAACACTGAAGCTTTCTTT. Encoded protein: CASSQVGNTEAFF.

The chain recombines TRBV5-5 with TRBJ2-1; D gene ambiguous. Per germline, CDR1 SGHKS and CDR2 YYEKEE (reference sequence). The CDR3 is 13 amino acids. Trimming pared 0 bases from V and 9 bases from J, leaving 10 bases between. The CDR3 nucleotides are TGTGCCAGCAGCTTGGACGGCCGAGGTGAGCAGTTCTTC. Amino acids: CASSLDGRGEQFF.

The chain has TRBV30 and TRBJ2-3; D unclear. Trimming pared 3 bases from V and 0 bases from J, leaving 16 bases between. The CDR3 consists of 16 residues. Germline-derived CDR1 and CDR2 are GTSNPN and SVGIG (reference sequence). The CDR3 DNA reads as TGTGCCTGGAGGACGCAGAGTGCCGCTAGCACAGATACGCAGTATTTT. This translates into CAWRTQSAASTDTQYF.

This rearrangement joins TRBV6-6 to TRBJ2-6; D might be TRBD2 (5 bases). Germline V gene data show CDR1 as MNHNY and CDR2 as SVGAGI (reference sequence). Trimming removed 7 bases from V and 4 bases from J, with 14 bases in between. The CDR3 is 15 amino acids. CDR3 DNA sequence: TGTGCCAGCAACCTCGAGGCGGGCGGGGCCAACGTCCTGACTTTC. Residues: CASNLEAGGANVLTF.